One sample yielded the 27 T cell receptor beta chains listed below, sequenced in a study of sequential checkpoint blockade in melanoma. The data were produced by immunoSEQ multiplex PCR, yet TCRdb's version contains in-frame clones alone and is incomplete. The sample yields some 10,000 clones, more than 70% seen once. The treatment denotes: randomized to nivolumab then ipilimumab (arm A) or the reverse (arm B). The sequencing used CD8+ T cells sorted from blood (inferred from file names), collected from a patient given nivolumab and ipilimumab in sequence. The receptors derive from a human donor with melanoma.

This chain connects TRBV6-1 to TRBJ2-2; the D is unclear. With 5 bases removed from V and 2 bases from J, the gap between germline ends came to 3 bases. The CDR3 runs 12 residues. Looked up from germline, CDR1 is MNHNS and CDR2 is SASEGT. The CDR3 loop reads CASSLNTGELFF. DNA of the CDR3: TGTGCCAGCAGTCTAAACACCGGGGAGCTGTTTTTT.

The chain combines TRBV5-6 with TRBJ1-2, with 7 bases that match TRBD1. Trimming took 3 bases from V and 3 from J; bases not matched to a gene: 2. The CDR3 loop spans 13 amino acids. The germline V gene encodes CDR1 SGHDT and CDR2 YYEEEE. The DNA of the CDR3 is TGTGCCAGCAGCTCAACAGGGGACTATGGCTACACCTTC. Its translation is CASSSTGDYGYTF.

V gene TRBV2 combines with J gene TRBJ2-7; 14 bases fit TRBD2. This CDR3 region has 15 residues. Trimming cost V 6 bases and J 5 bases; bases outside gene matches: 6. Per germline, CDR1 SNHLY and CDR2 FYNNEI. The DNA for the CDR3 is TGTGCCAGCAGGGCTAGACTAGCGGGAGGGGACGAGCAGTACTTC. Protein: CASRARLAGGDEQYF.

The V call is TRBV5-6, the J call TRBJ1-4; no reliable D call. Germline CDR1 is SGHDT and CDR2 is YYEEEE. The CDR3 runs 14 residues. V was pared by 4 bases and J by 7 bases, with 14 bases between. The CDR3 DNA follows: TGTGCCAGCAGCGGAGCCGCTTCTTCTGAAAAACTGTTTTTT. Residues: CASSGAASSEKLFF.

The chain carries TRBV6-5 and TRBJ2-2, with 8 bases matching TRBD1. Trimming removed 4 bases from V and 1 base from J; junction bases left unmatched: 2. The CDR3 covers 15 residues. The germline gives CDR1 MNHEY, CDR2 SVGAGI. The CDR3: CASSSGTGNTGELFF. The CDR3 coding sequence is TGTGCCAGCAGTTCCGGGACAGGGAACACCGGGGAGCTGTTTTTT.

This clone was observed a few times. The V gene is TRBV27, the J gene TRBJ1-5; TRBD1 is a possible D gene (5 bases). The CDR3 consists of 15 residues. Between the trimmed V and J ends, which lost 2 bases and 4 bases, there was a span of 12 bases. Germline CDR1 reads MNHEY; CDR2 reads SMNVEV (reference sequence). CDR3 protein: CASSLGAGLNQPQHF. The CDR3 DNA sequence: TGTGCCAGCAGTTTAGGGGCAGGGCTTAATCAGCCCCAGCATTTT.

This chain joins TRBV5-1 and TRBJ2-2, with 12 bases fitting TRBD2. V lost 4 bases, J lost 6 bases, and 28 bases stayed unmatched. Germline CDR1 is SGHRS and CDR2 is YFSETQ. This CDR3 is 23 amino acids long. The CDR3 is CASSPTELTGTSGSKGVPGELFF. In nucleotides, the CDR3 is TGCGCCAGCAGCCCGACGGAGCTTACCGGGACTAGCGGGTCCAAGGGAGTTCCCGGGGAGCTGTTTTTT.

This clone was counted between two and nine times. The chain joins TRBV9 to TRBJ1-2; D remains unclear. Looked up from germline, CDR1 is SGDLS and CDR2 is YYNGEE. The CDR3 extends over 15 amino acids. V shed 4 bases and J shed 4 bases, with 17 bases lying between them. CDR3 sequence (DNA): TGTGCCAGCAGCCCTTGGGCCGAAGCAGGCTATGGCTACACCTTC. This translates into CASSPWAEAGYGYTF.

The genes are TRBV12-2 and TRBJ2-1; the table gives TRBD2 as D, unverified against the DNA. TRBV12-2 is a recognized pseudogene. The CDR3 has 16 amino acids. CDR3 in DNA: TGTGCAAGTCGCCCCGGGGTTAGGAGCTCCTACAATGAGCAGTTCTTC. It is translated as CASRPGVRSSYNEQFF.

This chain joins TRBV9 and TRBJ2-3; 10 bases agree with TRBD2. In germline, CDR1 is SGDLS, CDR2 YYNGEE. V shed 4 bases, J shed 4 bases, and the junction held 9 bases outside the gene matches. The CDR3 is 16 amino acids. The CDR3 nucleotides read TGTGCCAGCAGCCCACCCAGCGGGGGGGCCGCAGATACGCAGTATTTT. This sequence encodes CASSPPSGGAADTQYF. Variable domain in full (rest from reference TRBV9 and TRBJ2-3): DSGVTQTPKHLITATGQRVTLRCSPRSGDLSVYWYQQSLDQGLQFLIQYYNGEERAKGNILERFSAQQFPDLHSELNLSSLELGDSALYFCASSPPSGGAADTQYFGPGTRLTVL.

This clone appeared once. This chain connects TRBV4-3 to TRBJ2-1, with a weak D call TRBD1 (5 bases). The CDR3 contains 14 residues. V was trimmed by 3 bases and J by 3 bases, leaving 9 bases between them. Germline CDR1 is LGHNA and CDR2 is YSLEER. This CDR3 is CASSHRGSYNEQFF. In DNA form, the CDR3 reads TGCGCCAGCAGCCATAGGGGTAGCTACAATGAGCAGTTCTTC.

The chain uses TRBV4-2 and TRBJ2-1; D perhaps matches TRBD1 (9 bases). V lost 3 bases to trimming and J lost 7 bases, with 19 bases between them. This CDR3 spans 16 amino acids. In germline, CDR1 is LGHNA, CDR2 YNFKEQ. CDR3 coding DNA: TGTGCCAGCAGCCATGTAGGTAGCGGGACAGGGAATGAGCAGTTCTTC. Its translation is CASSHVGSGTGNEQFF.

About this clone itself: An end of the junction differs from the germline gene, which may be a read error. Other DNA sequences in this sample translate to the same CDR3. CDR3 loop: CASSIGAGPGTDYEQYF. Here the CDR3 DNA reads TGTGCCAGTAGTATAGGGGCGGGGCCCGGGACGGACTACGAACAGTACTTC. The V and J genes are TRBV19 and TRBJ2-7, with TRBD2 as a possible D gene (6 bases). The CDR3 contains 17 residues. Germline assignment: CDR1 LNHDA and CDR2 SQIVND (reference sequence). The full variable domain, with the rest looked up from reference TRBV19 and TRBJ2-7, is DGGITQSPKYLFRKEGQNVTLSCEQNLNHDAMYWYRQDPGQGLRLIYYSQIVNDFQKGDIAEGYSVSREKKESFPLTVTSAQKNPTAFYLCASSIGAGPGTDYEQYFGPGTRLTVT.

The CDR3 DNA follows: TGTGCCAGCAGCTTGGACAGCCAAGAGACCCAGTACTTC. This translates into CASSLDSQETQYF. The chain uses TRBV5-5 and TRBJ2-5; D remains ambiguous. V was trimmed by 0 bases and J by 1 base, leaving 4 bases between them. The CDR3 sequence is 13 residues long. Germline V gene sequence: CDR1 SGHKS, CDR2 YYEKEE (reference sequence).

The rearrangement joins TRBV7-8 to TRBJ1-1; 9 bases are shared with TRBD1. This CDR3 is built from 14 residues. V shed 1 base, J shed 7 bases, and the junction held 4 bases outside the gene matches. Germline CDR1 and CDR2: SGHVS and FQNEAQ. The DNA for the CDR3 is TGTGCCAGCAGCTTAGTATCGACAGGGGGTGAAGCTTTCTTT. This codes for CASSLVSTGGEAFF.

V usage is TRBV27 and J usage is TRBJ2-2; 7 bases agree with TRBD1. The CDR3 is 18 amino acids. Germline CDR1 MNHEY, CDR2 SMNVEV (reference sequence). The ends lost 3 bases at V and 5 bases at J; junction bases unmatched: 15. CDR3 bases: TGTGCCAGCAGTTTCACCTCCCGGGACAGTCGGGCGACCGGGGAGCTGTTTTTT. Its protein is CASSFTSRDSRATGELFF.

The chain couples TRBV4-3 to TRBJ2-1, with D hard to call. Trimming shortened V by 0 bases and J by 4 bases, and 10 bases separated the two germline ends. Per the germline V gene, CDR1 is LGHNA and CDR2 is YSLEER. CDR3 length: 15 amino acids. The CDR3, as DNA: TGCGCCAGCAGCCAAGATGATGCGGTTTACAATGAGCAGTTCTTC. Amino acids: CASSQDDAVYNEQFF.

The chain employs TRBV28 and TRBJ1-5, with TRBD1 matching over 7 bases. Germline V gene lookup returns CDR1 MDHEN and CDR2 SYDVKM. The CDR3 spans 14 residues. The ends lost 3 bases at V and 6 bases at J; junction bases unmatched: 5. CDR3 protein: CASSFPGGGQPQHF. Here the CDR3 DNA reads TGTGCCAGCAGTTTCCCAGGGGGAGGTCAGCCCCAGCATTTT.

The chain uses TRBV6-6 and TRBJ2-3; 7 bases agree with TRBD2. V gave up 0 bases and J gave up 4 bases; unmatched junction bases: 7. CDR1 MNHNY and CDR2 SVGAGI come from the germline V gene (reference sequence). The CDR3 is made up of 16 amino acids. The CDR3 reads CASSYSGGRGADTQYF. CDR3 bases: TGTGCCAGCAGTTACTCAGGCGGGAGAGGGGCAGATACGCAGTATTTT.

DNA for the CDR3: TGTGCCAGCAGCCATATTTCTCCCGAACTCCTTAATGAGCAGTTCTTC. It codes for CASSHISPELLNEQFF. V usage is TRBV7-9 and J usage is TRBJ2-1; D remains ambiguous. Germline values: CDR1 SEHNR, CDR2 FQNEAQ (reference sequence). The CDR3 length is 16 residues. The V end lost 5 bases, the J end lost 7 bases, and 21 bases lay between the germline ends.

The chain joins TRBV5-5 to TRBJ2-1; 12 positions agree with TRBD1. J lost 4 bases, V lost 4 bases, and 15 bases had no gene match. The CDR3 contains 19 residues. Looked up from germline, CDR1 is SGHKS and CDR2 is YYEKEE (reference sequence). In DNA form, the CDR3 reads TGTGCCAGCAGCCCTCTCGTCCCGGGACAGGGGGCGGGGTACAATGAGCAGTTCTTC. This gives the protein CASSPLVPGQGAGYNEQFF.

This chain joins TRBV11-2 and TRBJ2-5, with D possibly TRBD2 on 7 matching bases. The length of the CDR3 is 16 residues. Germline V gene data show CDR1 as SGHAT and CDR2 as FQNNGV. The ends were cut back, 0 bases at V and 5 bases at J, with 16 bases in the middle. The CDR3 DNA sequence: TGTGCCAGCAGCTTAGAGGGGGGGGGCGTAATGGAGACCCAGTACTTC. Protein: CASSLEGGGVMETQYF.

Details on this clone: Additional DNA sequences in this sample encode the identical CDR3. This chain uses TRBV27 with TRBJ1-1; weak D call: TRBD1 (5 bases). Germline CDR1 and CDR2: MNHEY and SMNVEV (reference sequence). The CDR3 sequence is 12 residues long. V dropped 6 bases and J dropped 4 bases, with 9 bases sitting between them. This chain's CDR3 is CASRSGGTEAFF. DNA for the CDR3: TGTGCCAGCAGATCGGGGGGCACTGAAGCTTTCTTT.

The CDR3 coding sequence is TGTGCCAGCAGCTTAGAGATGCGGGAGAGGGTCGGCAATGAGCAGTTCTTC. This encodes CASSLEMRERVGNEQFF. This chain links TRBV7-8 with TRBJ2-1; the match to TRBD2 covers 7 bases. CDR1 and CDR2 (germline): SGHVS, FQNEAQ. Trimming at V came to 1 base and at J to 6 bases, leaving 12 bases not matched to a gene. The CDR3 loop spans 17 amino acids.

This clone occurred a few times. The chain carries TRBV15 and TRBJ1-4; unclear D gene. The germline V gene encodes CDR1 LNHNV and CDR2 YYDKDF (reference sequence). CDR3 length equals 11 residues. The V gene lost 5 bases and the J gene lost 9 bases, with 7 bases spanning the gap. The CDR3 spells CATSEGKKLFF. The CDR3 DNA reads as TGTGCCACCAGCGAGGGAAAAAAACTGTTTTTT.

The chain links TRBV19 to TRBJ2-5, with 11 bases identical to TRBD2. V trimming: 7 bases; J trimming: 2 bases; junction bases outside the gene matches: 9. There are 16 residues in the CDR3. Germline CDR1 LNHDA, CDR2 SQIVND (reference sequence). CDR3 in DNA: TGTGCCAGTAAAGTCACTAGCGGGAGTCCACAAGAGACCCAGTACTTC. It specifies CASKVTSGSPQETQYF. The whole variable domain, remainder taken from reference TRBV19 and TRBJ2-5, is DGGITQSPKYLFRKEGQNVTLSCEQNLNHDAMYWYRQDPGQGLRLIYYSQIVNDFQKGDIAEGYSVSREKKESFPLTVTSAQKNPTAFYLCASKVTSGSPQETQYFGPGTRLLVL.

The chain carries TRBV6-4 and TRBJ2-1; TRBD1 matches at 8 bases. Germline CDR1 is MRHNA and CDR2 is SNTAGT. With 3 bases clipped from V and 2 bases from J, the junction kept 3 bases outside the gene matches. This CDR3 is built from 15 residues. CDR3 loop: CASSERQGTYNEQFF. CDR3 coding DNA: TGTGCCAGCAGTGAAAGACAGGGGACCTACAATGAGCAGTTCTTC.